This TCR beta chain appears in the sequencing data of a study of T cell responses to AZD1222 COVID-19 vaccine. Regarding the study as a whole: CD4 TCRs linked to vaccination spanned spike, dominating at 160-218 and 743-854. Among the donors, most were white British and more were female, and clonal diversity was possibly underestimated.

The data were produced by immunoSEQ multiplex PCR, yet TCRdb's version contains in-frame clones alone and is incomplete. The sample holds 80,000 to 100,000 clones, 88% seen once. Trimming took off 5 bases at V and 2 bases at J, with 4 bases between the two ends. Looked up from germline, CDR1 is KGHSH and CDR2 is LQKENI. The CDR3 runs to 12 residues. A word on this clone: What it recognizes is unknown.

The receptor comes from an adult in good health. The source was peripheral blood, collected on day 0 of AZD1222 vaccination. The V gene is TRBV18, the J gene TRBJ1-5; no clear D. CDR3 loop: CASSRGNQPQHF. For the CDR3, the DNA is TGTGCCAGCTCAAGGGGCAATCAGCCCCAGCATTTT.